This T cell receptor beta chain was captured in a study of cytomegalovirus exposure and HLA in healthy donors. Study details: Roughly 80 million unique TCRs from HLA-typed donors made up an early data release. Of the donors genotyped, approximately 400 in all, 81% fell in the Caucasian-associated ancestry cluster.

The PCR ran on 60 Vbeta and 13 Jbeta primers. Using immunoSEQ multiplex PCR, the repertoire was profiled, and TCRdb retains in-frame clones only, with some absent. This sample's clone table lists 200,000 to 250,000 clones. Germline-derived CDR1 and CDR2 are MNHEY and SVGAGI. V shed 1 base and J shed 7 bases, with 13 bases lying between them. This CDR3 has 14 amino acids. All the people who gave samples were healthy bone marrow donors. As regards this clone: Its antigen is still unknown.

Whole-study findings and limits: CMV serostatus was the sole immune exposure information available.

This TCR was sampled from a woman aged 25 to 39 in good health and CMV-seropositive. The sample taken for sequencing was PBMCs. The rearrangement links TRBV6-5 to TRBJ1-2, with a possible D match to TRBD1 (5 bases). In nucleotides, the CDR3 is TGTGCCAGCAGTTACTATAGGACAAGCGCTGGCTACACCTTC. Protein sequence: CASSYYRTSAGYTF.